Listed below are T cell receptor beta chains from one sample, sequenced in a study of cytomegalovirus exposure and HLA in healthy donors. Generated by immunoSEQ multiplex PCR, the TCRdb table keeps only in-frame clones and is missing some. The profile shows approximately 300,000 clones, about 80% of them singletons. The specimen sequenced was PBMCs. These receptors all come from a girl aged 2 to 9 in good health and CMV-seronegative. The CDR3 runs from the conserved cysteine through the conserved F or W. Each record gives: D gene, J gene, V gene, clone size, CDR3 DNA, CDR3 protein. D genes are given only for firm matches. Rows may omit the clone size; those that give it use once, few, many or a size class.

TRBD1 TRBJ2-7 TRBV4-2 . TGTGCCAGCAGCCAGGCACTCGGACAGGGGGCGTACGAGCAGTACTTC CASSQALGQGAYEQYF
TRBD1 TRBJ2-1 TRBV5-1 . TGCGCCAGCAGCTACGGGACAGAATACAATGAGCAGTTCTTC CASSYGTEYNEQFF
TRBD1 TRBJ1-5 TRBV27 . TGTGCCACGACAGGGAAGAGCAATCAGCCCCAGCATTTT CATTGKSNQPQHF
. TRBJ2-7 TRBV6-5 . TGTGCCAGCAGTTACTCCCGCCGCCGGGAGCAGTACTTC CASSYSRRREQYF
. TRBJ2-3 TRBV5-4 . TGTGCCAGCAGCTTTCCGGGACATGGTAGCACAGATACGCAGTATTTT CASSFPGHGSTDTQYF
TRBD1 TRBJ2-1 TRBV6-1 . TGTGCCAGCAGTGTGCAGGGGGCGTTTTACTACAATGAGCAGTTCTTC CASSVQGAFYYNEQFF
. TRBJ2-7 TRBV18 . TGTGCCAGCTCACCACCTGGCCGGACATTCCGGGGGTCCGAGCAGTACTTC CASSPPGRTFRGSEQYF
. TRBJ1-6 TRBV7-3 once TGTGCCAGCAGCTTAACCGGACATATTAATTCACCCCTCCACTTT CASSLTGHINSPLHF
. TRBJ1-3 TRBV7-8 . TGTGCCAGCAGCTTAGTGAGCTCTGGAAACACCATATATTTT CASSLVSSGNTIYF
. TRBJ2-5 TRBV28 . TGTGCCAGCAGAGAACAGGGTAGAGAGACCCAGTACTTC CASREQGRETQYF
TRBD1 TRBJ1-5 TRBV28 . TGTGCCAGCAGGCCGGACAGGGTTAGCAATCAGCCCCAGCATTTT CASRPDRVSNQPQHF
. TRBJ1-3 TRBV10-3 . TGTGCCATCAGTGACGGTGACTCTGGAAACACCATATATTTT CAISDGDSGNTIYF
TRBD1 TRBJ2-2 TRBV5-1 . TGCGCCAGCAGCCCCGACAGGGCGGGCACCGGGGAGCTGTTTTTT CASSPDRAGTGELFF
. TRBJ1-6 TRBV5-4 . TGTGCCAGCGCAAAGGAGGGAGGGCACTCACCCCTCCACTTT CASAKEGGHSPLHF
. TRBJ2-3 TRBV27 . TGTGCCAGCAGTTTATCGTACAGGGCGACGTACTACACAGATACGCAGTATTTT CASSLSYRATYYTDTQYF
. TRBJ2-5 TRBV14 . TGTGCCAGCAGCCAAGATTTCCGGGACCAAGAGACCCAGTACTTC CASSQDFRDQETQYF
. TRBJ1-2 TRBV4-2 . TGTGCCAGCAGCCAAGTTTTGGGCAAGAACTATGGCTACACCTTC CASSQVLGKNYGYTF
. TRBJ1-5 TRBV7-8 . TGTGCCAGCAGCCTGCAGAGGACTCTAGAGCCCCAGCATTTT CASSLQRTLEPQHF
. TRBJ2-5 TRBV2 . TGTGCCAGCTTCGGGGGTTGGGGTCAAGAGACCCAGTACTTC CASFGGWGQETQYF
TRBD1 TRBJ1-2 TRBV28 . TGTGCCAGCACGGGGCAGGGGGGAGGCTATGGCTACACCTTC CASTGQGGGYGYTF
. TRBJ2-2 TRBV5-1 . TGCGCCAGCAGCTTGGTGCAGGGGACCAGCACCGGGGAGCTGTTTTTT CASSLVQGTSTGELFF
. TRBJ1-1 TRBV11-2 . TGTGCCAGCAGCTCTTTGGGGAGGACTGAAGCTTTCTTT CASSSLGRTEAFF
. TRBJ2-3 TRBV10-3 once TGTGCCATCAGTGAGTCCCAGGGAAGCACAGATACGCAGTATTTT CAISESQGSTDTQYF
. TRBJ1-5 TRBV7-8 . TGTGCCAGCAGCTTAGATCCGGGGGTGGGTCAGCCCCAGCATTTT CASSLDPGVGQPQHF
. TRBJ1-2 TRBV25-1 . TGTGCCAGCAGTGACAGGGCTAACTATGGCTACACCTTC CASSDRANYGYTF
. TRBJ2-1 TRBV5-1 few TGCGCCAGCAGCTTGGCCCCCAGGGGCCCGAGCTCCTACAATGAGCAGTTCTTC CASSLAPRGPSSYNEQFF
. TRBJ1-1 TRBV29-1 . TGCAGCGTTCATAAGGAGGCGAACACTGAAGCTTTCTTT CSVHKEANTEAFF
. TRBJ1-3 TRBV10-3 . TGTGCCATCCCCTCAGAATCCGGAAACACCATATATTTT CAIPSESGNTIYF
TRBD2 TRBJ2-1 TRBV27 . TGTGCCAGCAGTGAACAGACTAGCGGGGGGGCGGGTGAGCAGTTCTTC CASSEQTSGGAGEQFF
. TRBJ1-1 TRBV12-5 . TGTGCTAGTGGTTTGGTAACGGGGGGGAGGGTCACTGAAGCTTTCTTT CASGLVTGGRVTEAFF
. TRBJ2-7 TRBV7-8 . TGTGCCAGCAGCGTAGAAGTCGGCAGCGGGGAGCAGTACTTC CASSVEVGSGEQYF
TRBD2 TRBJ2-4 TRBV28 . TGTGCCAGCAGTTTGAGTCTAGCGGGGGCTAACATTCAGTACTTC CASSLSLAGANIQYF
TRBD2 TRBJ2-1 TRBV19 . TGTGCCAGTAATTCATACGAGCGGGACGATGAGCAGTTCTTC CASNSYERDDEQFF
TRBD2 TRBJ2-3 TRBV2 . TGTGCCAGCATAAGGCTAGCGGGATGGAGGACAGATACGCAGTATTTT CASIRLAGWRTDTQYF
. TRBJ1-2 TRBV27 . TGTGCCAGCAGTTTATACAGAGGAGGTGGCTACACCTTC CASSLYRGGGYTF
TRBD2 TRBJ2-4 TRBV28 . TGTGCCAGCAGTTTCAGCGGGGAAAACATTCAGTACTTC CASSFSGENIQYF
TRBD1 TRBJ1-2 TRBV30 . TGTGCCTGGAGTACCCTGGGCCAGGGGGGACGGGGCTACACCTTC CAWSTLGQGGRGYTF
. TRBJ2-5 TRBV11-2 . TGTGCCAGCAGCTTAGTAGTTGTAGAGACCCAGTACTTC CASSLVVVETQYF
. TRBJ1-6 TRBV5-5 . TGTGCCAGCAGCAACGCCATAGACAGTCCCTCCTATAATTCACCCCTCCACTTT CASSNAIDSPSYNSPLHF